These 24 T cell receptor beta chains were sequenced from one sample in a study of cytotoxic CD8 clonotypes in ibrutinib-treated CLL. Clones were read by immunoSEQ multiplex PCR, and TCRdb kept only the in-frame ones, dropping some. The table lists about 130,000 clones, about 85% of them singletons. The source material was PBMCs, sampled after 24 months of ibrutinib treatment. Receptors were obtained from a human donor with chronic lymphocytic leukemia.

The rearrangement uses TRBV6-6 and TRBJ2-5, with 7 bases that match TRBD2. The length of the CDR3 is 13 residues. Germline lookup yields CDR1 MNHNY and CDR2 SVGAGI (reference sequence). V trimming: 6 bases; J trimming: 5 bases; junction bases outside the gene matches: 6. The CDR3 spells CASSGGFWETQYF. Written as DNA, the CDR3 is TGTGCCAGCAGCGGGGGGTTCTGGGAGACCCAGTACTTC.

The chain uses TRBV9 and TRBJ2-3, with 9 bases that match TRBD2. The germline CDR1 and CDR2 sequences are SGDLS and YYNGEE. V lost 2 bases, J lost 3 bases, and 7 bases stayed unmatched. The CDR3 runs to 16 residues. The CDR3 here is CASSVALAGWTDTQYF. CDR3 DNA sequence: TGTGCCAGCAGCGTCGCCCTAGCGGGGTGGACAGATACGCAGTATTTT.

The rearrangement uses TRBV6-1 and TRBJ1-2; maybe TRBD1 (5 bases). Germline V lookup: CDR1 MNHNS, CDR2 SASEGT. The V and J ends lost 1 base and 4 bases respectively, with 13 bases between them. The CDR3 has 15 amino acids. The CDR3 DNA reads TGTGCCAGCAGTGAAGGGGGGACGAACGTCTATGGCTACACCTTC. The encoded protein is CASSEGGTNVYGYTF.

The chain joins TRBV7-2 to TRBJ2-7; D not resolved. The CDR3 consists of 14 residues. Per germline, CDR1 SGHTA and CDR2 FQGNSA. V lost 2 bases and J 2 bases, leaving 10 bases between the germline ends. This CDR3 is CASSLFGDTYEQYF. The CDR3 DNA reads TGTGCCAGCAGCTTATTTGGAGATACCTACGAGCAGTACTTC.

V usage is TRBV4-1 and J usage is TRBJ1-2; D not certain. V shed 0 bases and J shed 2 bases, with 10 bases lying between them. Germline loops: CDR1 MGHRA, CDR2 YSYEKL. The CDR3 sequence is 15 residues long. For the CDR3, the DNA is TGCGCCAGCAGCCAAGATATATTAGGGAACTATGGCTACACCTTC. Its protein is CASSQDILGNYGYTF.

The chain couples TRBV6-5 to TRBJ1-3; D gene uncertain. Germline V lookup: CDR1 MNHEY, CDR2 SVGAGI. V was trimmed by 6 bases and J by 2 bases, leaving 8 bases between them. The CDR3 has 13 residues. The CDR3 coding sequence is TGTGCCAGCAGGGAATACCCTGGAAACACCATATATTTT. This gives the protein CASREYPGNTIYF.

Of note for this clone: Distinct nucleotide sequences in the sample also encode this CDR3. This chain joins TRBV29-1 and TRBJ2-5; D gene uncertain. From germline, CDR1 is SQVTM and CDR2 ANQGSEA. V dropped 0 bases and J dropped 4 bases, with 3 bases sitting between them. This CDR3 spans 11 amino acids. Here the CDR3 DNA reads TGCAGCGTTGAAGACCGAGAGACCCAGTACTTC. Its protein product is CSVEDRETQYF.

V gene TRBV2 combines with J gene TRBJ1-5, with TRBD1 as a possible D gene (5 bases). Trimming removed 1 base at V and 4 bases at J, with 11 bases between. The CDR3 sequence is 15 residues long. Germline loops: CDR1 SNHLY, CDR2 FYNNEI. DNA of the CDR3: TGTGCCAGCAGTGAAGGGGGCGTCGGGAATCAGCCCCAGCATTTT. Translating it yields CASSEGGVGNQPQHF.

In nucleotides, the CDR3 is TGTGCCAGCAGCTCCCTTACAGCTTCCTACGAGCAGTACTTC. Translating it yields CASSSLTASYEQYF. The J gene is TRBJ2-7, the V gene TRBV11-2; no clear D. Germline-derived CDR1 and CDR2 are SGHAT and FQNNGV. The CDR3 loop spans 14 amino acids. Trimming took 4 bases from V and 1 from J, leaving 11 bases between them.

V is TRBV28 and J is TRBJ2-3; no reliable D call. The CDR3 is 16 amino acids. Looked up from germline, CDR1 is MDHEN and CDR2 is SYDVKM. Trimming removed 5 bases from V and 0 bases from J, with 15 bases in between. For the CDR3, the DNA is TGTGCCAGCAGTGGAAGGACCGCAGAAAGCACAGATACGCAGTATTTT. This translates into CASSGRTAESTDTQYF.

With regard to this clone: The sample has other DNA sequences that encode this CDR3 too. The rearrangement uses TRBV5-1 and TRBJ1-1; D is possibly TRBD1 (5 bases). Germline CDR1 reads SGHRS; CDR2 reads YFSETQ. There are 15 residues in the CDR3. V lost 0 bases and J lost 1, with 10 bases in between. CDR3 sequence: CASSLAGTGNTEAFF. The DNA of the CDR3 is TGCGCCAGCAGCTTGGCGGGAACAGGGAACACTGAAGCTTTCTTT.

This clone showed up just a few times. This chain uses TRBV11-2 with TRBJ1-6; D not resolved. The V end lost 0 bases, the J end lost 1 base, and 7 bases lay between the germline ends. The CDR3 runs to 16 residues. The germline V gene has CDR1 SGHAT and CDR2 FQNNGV. CDR3 residues: CASSLETFSYNSPLHF. CDR3 nucleotides: TGTGCCAGCAGCTTAGAAACGTTTTCCTATAATTCACCCCTCCACTTT.

The V and J genes are TRBV5-1 and TRBJ2-1, with D possibly matching TRBD1 (6 bases). V was trimmed by 0 bases and J by 7 bases, leaving 8 bases between them. This CDR3 spans 13 amino acids. CDR1 is SGHRS and CDR2 is YFSETQ in the germline V gene. CDR3 nucleotide sequence: TGCGCCAGCAGCTTGGGGACAGCTAATGAGCAGTTCTTC. Translated, it gives CASSLGTANEQFF. The complete variable domain, with remaining parts taken from reference TRBV5-1 and TRBJ2-1, reads KAGVTQTPRYLIKTRGQQVTLSCSPISGHRSVSWYQQTPGQGLQFLFEYFSETQRNKGNFPGRFSGRQFSNSRSEMNVSTLELGDSALYLCASSLGTANEQFFGPGTRLTVL.

The chain couples TRBV18 to TRBJ2-3; D unresolved. CDR3 length: 12 residues. Trimming removed 2 bases from V and 3 bases from J, with 3 bases in between. Germline V gene lookup returns CDR1 KGHSH and CDR2 LQKENI. In nucleotides, the CDR3 is TGTGCCAGCTCACCAGCAACAGATACGCAGTATTTT. Amino acids: CASSPATDTQYF.

The chain couples TRBV2 to TRBJ2-5, with 8 positions matching TRBD1. The CDR3 length is 14 residues. V lost 6 bases, J lost 3 bases, and 6 bases stayed unmatched. Germline V lookup: CDR1 SNHLY, CDR2 FYNNEI. The CDR3: CASSQGAREETQYF. The CDR3 DNA reads TGTGCCAGCAGCCAGGGGGCCCGTGAAGAGACCCAGTACTTC.

J is TRBJ2-1 and V is TRBV28; D gene ambiguous. V shed 7 bases and J shed 4 bases, with 5 bases lying between them. The CDR3 has 11 residues. Germline loops: CDR1 MDHEN, CDR2 SYDVKM. CDR3 in amino acids: CASTLYNEQFF. The DNA for the CDR3 is TGTGCCAGCACCCTTTACAATGAGCAGTTCTTC.

Only one count was recorded for this clone. The genes are TRBV7-2 and TRBJ2-1, with 9 bases aligning to TRBD2. The germline V gene has CDR1 SGHTA and CDR2 FQGNSA. There are 16 residues in the CDR3. The junction had 6 bases not matched to a gene; V was cut back by 0 bases and J by 6 bases. CDR3 protein: CASSLANLAGSNEQFF. The CDR3 nucleotides read TGTGCCAGCAGCTTAGCCAACCTAGCGGGGAGCAATGAGCAGTTCTTC.

This clone was counted a few times. This chain connects TRBV6-5 to TRBJ1-1; possible D gene TRBD1, 5 bases. The CDR3 extends over 11 amino acids. V lost 10 bases, J lost 5 bases, and 11 bases lay in between. CDR1 is MNHEY, CDR2 SVGAGI, per germline. CDR3 bases: TGTGCCACCAAGGGGCGGACTGAAGCTTTCTTT. This encodes CATKGRTEAFF.

This chain connects TRBV9 to TRBJ2-2; possibly TRBD1 or TRBD2 for D (5 bases each). V was pared by 1 base and J by 2 bases, with 15 bases between. CDR1 and CDR2 from the germline V gene are SGDLS and YYNGEE. There are 17 residues in the CDR3. The DNA of the CDR3 is TGTGCCAGCAGCGTATTACCAGGTCGGGGCAACACCGGGGAGCTGTTTTTT. Translating gives CASSVLPGRGNTGELFF.

This chain uses TRBV29-1 with TRBJ2-7; tentative D call: TRBD1 (5 bases). V gave up 4 bases and J gave up 1 base, with 8 bases separating them. CDR3 length equals 12 residues. Germline V gives CDR1 SQVTM, CDR2 ANQGSEA. The CDR3 spells CSVATVSYEQYF. CDR3 nucleotides: TGCAGCGTTGCGACAGTATCCTACGAGCAGTACTTC.

Only one count was recorded for this clone. This chain's CDR3 is CASSPRQVGNTIYF. The CDR3 region has the DNA TGTGCCAGCAGTCCCAGACAAGTTGGAAACACCATATATTTT. The genes are TRBV6-6 and TRBJ1-3; D uncertain. Germline values: CDR1 MNHNY, CDR2 SVGAGI (reference sequence). The CDR3 totals 14 residues. Trimming cost V 5 bases and J 3 bases, with 11 bases left between them.

This rearrangement joins TRBV5-1 to TRBJ2-3; TRBD2 is a possible D gene (6 bases). Germline-derived CDR1 and CDR2 are SGHRS and YFSETQ. The V end was cut by 4 bases, the J end by 2 bases, with 11 bases between. CDR3 length: 14 residues. The CDR3 is CASSAGTYTDTQYF. CDR3 nucleotide sequence: TGCGCCAGCAGCGCAGGGACTTACACAGATACGCAGTATTTT.

This chain links TRBV19 with TRBJ1-5, with TRBD1 as a possible D gene (5 bases). Germline CDR1 reads LNHDA; CDR2 reads SQIVND (reference sequence). The CDR3 runs to 13 residues. V lost 2 bases, J lost 8 bases, and 10 bases lay in between. CDR3 sequence: CASSIIWGEPQHF. The CDR3 region has the DNA TGTGCCAGTAGTATAATTTGGGGGGAGCCCCAGCATTTT.

The CDR3: CASSGSSGENIQYF. Written as DNA, the CDR3 is TGCGCCAGCAGTGGGAGTAGCGGGGAGAACATTCAGTACTTC. This sequence joins TRBV10-1 and TRBJ2-4; TRBD2 agrees at 8 bases. Germline-derived CDR1 and CDR2 are WNHNN and SYGVQD (reference sequence). V lost 4 bases to trimming and J lost 7 bases; unmatched junction nucleotides: 6. There are 14 residues in the CDR3.